This T cell receptor beta chain is from a study of blood T cell repertoires in COVID-19. The wider study: Sites across the United States, Italy and Spain contributed samples from acute and convalescent COVID-19. Sample material is recorded as cDNA or gDNA derived from T cells, B-cell-depleted T cells, or PBMCs.

The germline gives CDR1 SQVTM, CDR2 ANQGSEA. J gave up 7 bases and V 4 bases, and 7 bases lay outside the gene matches. The CDR3 sequence is 13 residues long. As concerns this clone: Distinct nucleotide sequences in the sample also encode this CDR3.

How the authors handled the data: By means of reference gene primer amplification, nucleated cell counts were estimated. The method was immunoSEQ multiplex PCR; TCRdb's version includes in-frame clones alone and lacks a portion of them. That table furnishes V, J and clone size, whereas the DNA furnished D and trimming. The sample lists 20,000 to 25,000 clones, 73% occurring once. Sequenced material: peripheral blood. This chain connects TRBV29-1 to TRBJ2-1; 7 bases line up with TRBD2. The sequence was obtained from a human donor in a cohort sampled during active or convalescent COVID-19. CDR3 in DNA: TGCAGCGTTGTCGGGCTAGCGGAAAATGAGCAGTTCTTC. As protein: CSVVGLAENEQFF.